Listed here is a single T cell receptor beta chain. Its target is not known. Method: immunoSEQ multiplex PCR; TCRdb's copy keeps in-frame clones and lacks some. The table includes roughly 40,000 clones, about 87% detected once. Following autologous stem cell transplantation, relapse occurred in every patient, and exposure to brentuximab vedotin varied. Relapsed/refractory classical Hodgkin lymphoma patients had complete, partial or progressive responses. Germline assignment: CDR1 ENHRY and CDR2 SYGVKD. J was trimmed by 5 bases and V by 7 bases; bases with no gene match: 7. The CDR3 spans 13 residues. The data were taken from a study of PD-1 blockade in classical Hodgkin lymphoma. Broader study findings: Prior to therapy, complete responders displayed diversity much like that of newly diagnosed patients. When nivolumab was started under 1 year after ASCT, patients were excluded.

This sequence joins TRBV10-3 and TRBJ2-5, with 7 nucleotides matching TRBD1. The starting material was peripheral blood mononuclear cells (PBMCs), obtained at baseline. The receptor comes from a human donor with classical Hodgkin lymphoma. The CDR3 sequence is CAITGTERETQYF. Written as DNA, the CDR3 is TGTGCCATCACCGGGACAGAGCGGGAGACCCAGTACTTC.